This note documents a single TCR beta chain sequence. TCRdb reprocessed the 5' RACE reads via MiXCR and lists one record per CDR3 protein. The data hold 4,500 to 5,500 distinct CDR3 sequences, with under 40% observed a single time. Germline loops: CDR1 DFQATT, CDR2 SNEGSKA (reference sequence). V dropped 3 bases and J dropped 4 bases, with 7 bases sitting between them. The CDR3 contains 12 residues. The origin of this receptor is a female donor with breast cancer. The genes are TRBV20-1 and TRBJ2-1; D unclear. Material for sequencing was memory CD4+ T cells sorted from blood. The subset here: memory CD4+ T cells, CD4+CD45RO+CD25-. The CDR3 loop reads CSASGRYNEQFF. CDR3 sequence (DNA): TGCAGTGCTAGTGGCCGTTACAATGAGCAGTTCTTC.